This T cell receptor (beta chain) is drawn from a study of graft-versus-host responses after intestinal transplantation. Study-wide background: Anti-thymocyte globulin was used for induction in all recipients, who then took tacrolimus and steroids for about three years.

CDR3 length: 15 amino acids. Germline CDR1 MRHNA, CDR2 SNTAGT. V was cut by 6 bases and J by 3 bases, with 18 bases left in between. On this clone itself: Its specificity is unknown.

The method was immunoSEQ multiplex PCR; TCRdb's version includes in-frame clones alone and lacks a portion of them. The profile shows tens of thousands of clones, around 83% of them singletons. Study results and caveats: Recipient bone marrow held GvH clones, some seen earlier in ileum or blood. Allografts carried high graft-versus-host to host-versus-graft clonal ratios in patients having graft-donor T cell macrochimerism. Early post-transplant falls in HvG clones accompanied the peak levels of circulating GvH clones.

The TCR was taken from a human patient who received an intestinal transplant, so some T cells may come from the graft donor. V gene TRBV6-4 combines with J gene TRBJ2-7; D perhaps matches TRBD2 (6 bases). The material sequenced was PBMCs, taken 1070 days after transplant. The chain's CDR3 is CASSAKIAAGYEQYF. The CDR3 DNA reads as TGTGCCAGCAGCGCAAAAATAGCGGCTGGCTACGAGCAGTACTTC.